The sequence of this TCR beta chain was determined in a study of T cell changes during pregnancy in multiple sclerosis. The data were produced by immunoSEQ multiplex PCR, yet TCRdb's version contains in-frame clones alone and is incomplete. The table includes 58,000 or so clones, over 80% detected once. The CDR3 runs 12 residues. Germline V gene data show CDR1 as SEHNR and CDR2 as FQNEAQ (reference sequence). V lost 4 bases and J 8 bases, leaving 9 bases between the germline ends. The sample in question was peripheral blood, obtained in the first trimester of pregnancy. This TCR was recovered from a female donor with multiple sclerosis, enrolled in a pregnancy study. The chain joins TRBV7-9 to TRBJ2-1, with D unresolved. In DNA, the CDR3 is TGTGCCAGCAGCTCCTTAGATGATGAGCAGTTCTTC. Its translation is CASSSLDDEQFF. Filled out from reference TRBV7-9 and TRBJ2-1, the complete variable domain reads DTGVSQNPRHKITKRGQNVTFRCDPISEHNRLYWYRQTLGQGPEFLTYFQNEAQLEKSRLLSDRFSAERPKGSFSTLEIQRTEQGDSAMYLCASSSLDDEQFFGPGTRLTVL.